This T cell receptor (beta chain) was captured in a study of T cells in Graves' hyperthyroidism and ophthalmopathy. There were TCR beta CDR3 regions amplified from RNA transcripts. Carried out on the TCR CDR3, a first-round RT-PCR used the HTBI primer set. TCRdb reanalysed the multiplex PCR reads using MiXCR and keeps one entry per CDR3 protein. The table records 300,000 to 450,000 distinct CDR3 sequences, about 15% of them present only once. The CDR3 has 17 residues. The germline V gene encodes CDR1 DFQATT and CDR2 SNEGSKA (reference sequence). Trimming cost V 3 bases and J 6 bases; bases outside gene matches: 17. Absent ophthalmopathy progression within 18 months defined stable Graves' hyperthyroidism. On the basis of clinical symptoms, serum thyroxine and TRAb, thyroid ultrasound and orbital computed tomography, diagnoses were made. The authors took PBMCs from 10 ml fresh peripheral blood.

The sequence derives from a woman in her 30s with Graves' hyperthyroidism. J is TRBJ2-4 and V is TRBV20-1; 7 bases fit TRBD2. Sequencing was carried out using blood. CDR3 sequence (DNA): TGCAGTGCTAGCTGGATTGGGACCAGGGAGGGAATAAACATTCAGTACTTC. Translating gives CSASWIGTREGINIQYF.